The present TCR beta chain was sequenced within a study of OX40 agonist ivuxolimab in advanced cancers. This CDR3 region has 14 residues. The junction had 4 bases not matched to a gene; V was cut back by 6 bases and J by 7 bases. CDR1 and CDR2 from the germline V gene are ENHRY and SYGVKD. Libraries were prepared by immunoSEQ multiplex PCR; TCRdb keeps only in-frame clonotypes and omits some of them. The sample contains around 45,000 clones, under 90% of which appear only once. This material consisted of CD4+ or CD8+ T cells sorted from blood, taken in a trial of the OX40 agonist ivuxolimab. This chain connects TRBV10-3 to TRBJ2-1; 12 bases fit TRBD2. The receptor's source is an adult with an advanced solid tumor such as melanoma, head and neck, liver or kidney cancer. Here the CDR3 DNA reads TGTGCCATCAGGTATCTAGCGGGAGGGAATGAGCAGTTCTTC. The encoded protein is CAIRYLAGGNEQFF.